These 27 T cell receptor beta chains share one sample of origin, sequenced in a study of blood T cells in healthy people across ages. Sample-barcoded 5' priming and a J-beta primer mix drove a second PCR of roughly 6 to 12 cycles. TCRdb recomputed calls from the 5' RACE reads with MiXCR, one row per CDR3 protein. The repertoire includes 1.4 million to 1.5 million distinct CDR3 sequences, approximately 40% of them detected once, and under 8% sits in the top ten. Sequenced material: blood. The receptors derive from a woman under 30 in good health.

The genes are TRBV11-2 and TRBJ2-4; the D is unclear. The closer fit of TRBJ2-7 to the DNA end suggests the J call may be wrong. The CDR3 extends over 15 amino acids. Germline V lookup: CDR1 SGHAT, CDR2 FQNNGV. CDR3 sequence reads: CASSPVGSASYEQYF. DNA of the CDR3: TGTGCCAGCAGCCCCGTGGGTTCAGCCTCCTACGAGCAGTACTTC.

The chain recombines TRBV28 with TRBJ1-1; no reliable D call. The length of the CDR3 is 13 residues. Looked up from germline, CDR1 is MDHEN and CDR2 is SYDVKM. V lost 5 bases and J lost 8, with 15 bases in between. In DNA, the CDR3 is TGTGCCAGCAGTAATTCGATAACGGGGGAAGCTTTCTTT. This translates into CASSNSITGEAFF.

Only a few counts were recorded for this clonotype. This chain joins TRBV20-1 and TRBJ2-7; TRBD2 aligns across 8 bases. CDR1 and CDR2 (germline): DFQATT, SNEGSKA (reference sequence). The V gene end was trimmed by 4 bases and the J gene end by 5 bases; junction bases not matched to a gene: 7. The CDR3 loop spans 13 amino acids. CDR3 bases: TGCAGTGCTACCAGCGGGAGTCATCACGAGCAGTACTTC. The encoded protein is CSATSGSHHEQYF.

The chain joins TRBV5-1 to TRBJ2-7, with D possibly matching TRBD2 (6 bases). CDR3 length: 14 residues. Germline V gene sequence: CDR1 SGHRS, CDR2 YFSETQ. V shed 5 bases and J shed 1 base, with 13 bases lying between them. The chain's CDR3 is CASRTPGVSYEQYF. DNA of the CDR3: TGCGCCAGCAGGACCCCGGGGGTGTCCTACGAGCAGTACTTC.

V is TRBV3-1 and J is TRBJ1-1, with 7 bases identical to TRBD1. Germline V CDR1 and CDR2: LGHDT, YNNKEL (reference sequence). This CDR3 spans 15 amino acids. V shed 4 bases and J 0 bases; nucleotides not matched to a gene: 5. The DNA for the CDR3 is TGTGCCAGCAGCCCGGAGGGGACAGTGAACACTGAAGCTTTCTTT. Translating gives CASSPEGTVNTEAFF.

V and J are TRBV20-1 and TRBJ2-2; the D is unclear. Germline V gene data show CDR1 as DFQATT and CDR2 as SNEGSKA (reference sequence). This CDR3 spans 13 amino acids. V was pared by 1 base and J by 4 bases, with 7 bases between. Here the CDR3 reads CSARGGTTGELFF. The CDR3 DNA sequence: TGCAGTGCTAGAGGGGGAACCACCGGGGAGCTGTTTTTT.

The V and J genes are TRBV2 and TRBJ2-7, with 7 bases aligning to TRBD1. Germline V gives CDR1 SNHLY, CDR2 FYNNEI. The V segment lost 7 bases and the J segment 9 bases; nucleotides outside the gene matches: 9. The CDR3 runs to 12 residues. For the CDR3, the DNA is TGTGCCAGCAACCAACCAGGGGGATGGCAGTACTTC. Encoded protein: CASNQPGGWQYF.

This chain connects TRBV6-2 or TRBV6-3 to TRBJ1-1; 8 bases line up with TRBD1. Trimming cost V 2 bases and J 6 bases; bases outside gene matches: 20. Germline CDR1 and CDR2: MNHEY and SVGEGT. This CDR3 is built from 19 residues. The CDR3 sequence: CASSYNPWQGAPRLPEAFF. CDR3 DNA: TGTGCCAGCAGTTACAACCCGTGGCAGGGGGCGCCCCGTCTTCCTGAAGCTTTCTTT.

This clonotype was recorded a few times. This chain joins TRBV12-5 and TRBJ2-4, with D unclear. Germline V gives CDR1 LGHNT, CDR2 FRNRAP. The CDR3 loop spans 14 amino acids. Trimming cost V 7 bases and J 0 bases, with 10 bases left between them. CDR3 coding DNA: TGTGCTAGTGTCATGACGGCAGCCAAAAACATTCAGTACTTC. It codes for CASVMTAAKNIQYF.

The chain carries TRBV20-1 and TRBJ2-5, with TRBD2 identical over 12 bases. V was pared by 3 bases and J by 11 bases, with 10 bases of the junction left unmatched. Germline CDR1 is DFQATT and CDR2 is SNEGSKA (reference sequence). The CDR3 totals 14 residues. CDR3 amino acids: CSASASGRGDEQYF. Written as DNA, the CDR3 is TGCAGTGCTAGCGCTAGCGGGAGGGGCGATGAGCAGTACTTC.

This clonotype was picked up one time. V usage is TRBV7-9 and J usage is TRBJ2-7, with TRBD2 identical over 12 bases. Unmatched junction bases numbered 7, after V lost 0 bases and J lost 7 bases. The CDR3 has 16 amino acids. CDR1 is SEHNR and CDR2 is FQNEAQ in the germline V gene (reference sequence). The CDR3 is CASSLAPGLAGNEQYF. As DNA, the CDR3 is TGTGCCAGCAGCTTAGCCCCGGGACTAGCGGGCAATGAGCAGTACTTC.

CDR3: CASSLPSGRLNEQFF. The CDR3 nucleotides read TGTGCCAGTAGTCTACCTAGCGGGAGGCTAAATGAGCAGTTCTTC. V and J are TRBV19 and TRBJ2-1; 11 positions match TRBD2. Germline CDR1 LNHDA, CDR2 SQIVND (reference sequence). V shed 5 bases, J shed 7 bases, and the junction held 7 bases outside the gene matches. The CDR3 contains 15 residues.

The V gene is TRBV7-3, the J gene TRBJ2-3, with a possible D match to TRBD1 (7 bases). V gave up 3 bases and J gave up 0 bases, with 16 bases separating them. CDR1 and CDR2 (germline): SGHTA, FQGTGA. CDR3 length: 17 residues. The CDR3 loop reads CASSFPPTGTSTDTQYF. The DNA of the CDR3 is TGTGCCAGCAGCTTTCCACCGACAGGGACTAGCACAGATACGCAGTATTTT.

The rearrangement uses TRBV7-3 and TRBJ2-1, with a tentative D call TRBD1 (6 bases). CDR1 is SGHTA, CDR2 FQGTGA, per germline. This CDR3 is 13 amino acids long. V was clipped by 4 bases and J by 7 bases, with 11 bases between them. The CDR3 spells CASSYRVRNEQFF. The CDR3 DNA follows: TGTGCCAGCAGCTACAGGGTTAGGAATGAGCAGTTCTTC.

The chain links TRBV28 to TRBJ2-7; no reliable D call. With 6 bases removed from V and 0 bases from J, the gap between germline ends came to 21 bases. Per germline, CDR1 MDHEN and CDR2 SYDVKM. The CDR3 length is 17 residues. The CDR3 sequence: CASSFKPEERASYEQYF. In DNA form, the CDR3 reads TGTGCCAGCAGCTTTAAACCCGAGGAACGGGCCTCCTACGAGCAGTACTTC.

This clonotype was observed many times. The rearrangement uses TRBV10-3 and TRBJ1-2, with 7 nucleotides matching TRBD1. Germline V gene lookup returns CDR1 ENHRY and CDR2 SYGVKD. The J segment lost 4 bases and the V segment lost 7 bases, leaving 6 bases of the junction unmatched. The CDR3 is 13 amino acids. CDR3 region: CAITPDRAYGYTF. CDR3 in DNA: TGTGCCATCACCCCCGACAGGGCCTATGGCTACACCTTC.

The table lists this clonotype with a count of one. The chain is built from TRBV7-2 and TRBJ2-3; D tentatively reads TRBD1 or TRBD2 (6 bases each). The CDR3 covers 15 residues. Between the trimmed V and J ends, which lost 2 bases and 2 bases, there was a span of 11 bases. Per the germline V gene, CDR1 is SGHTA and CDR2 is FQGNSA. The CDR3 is CTSSLWGRDTDTQYF. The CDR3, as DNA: TGTACCAGCAGCTTATGGGGGCGGGACACAGATACGCAGTATTTT.

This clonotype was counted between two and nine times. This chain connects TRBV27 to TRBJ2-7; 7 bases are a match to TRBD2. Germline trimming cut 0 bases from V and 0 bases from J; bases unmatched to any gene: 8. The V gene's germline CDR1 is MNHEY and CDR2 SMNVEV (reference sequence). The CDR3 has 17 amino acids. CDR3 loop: CASSLSWESGGSYEQYF. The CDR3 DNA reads TGTGCCAGCAGTTTATCTTGGGAATCGGGGGGCTCCTACGAGCAGTACTTC.

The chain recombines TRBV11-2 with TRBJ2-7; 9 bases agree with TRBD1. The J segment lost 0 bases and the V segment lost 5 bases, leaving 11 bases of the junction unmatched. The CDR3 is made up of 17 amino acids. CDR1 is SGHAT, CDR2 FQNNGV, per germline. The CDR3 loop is CASSRDRVSPGSYEQYF. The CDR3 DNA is TGTGCCAGCAGCCGGGACAGGGTCTCACCGGGCTCCTACGAGCAGTACTTC. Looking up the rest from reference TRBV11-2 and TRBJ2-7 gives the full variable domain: EAGVAQSPRYKIIEKRQSVAFWCNPISGHATLYWYQQILGQGPKLLIQFQNNGVVDDSQLPKDRFSAERLKGVDSTLKIQPAKLEDSAVYLCASSRDRVSPGSYEQYFGPGTRLTVT.

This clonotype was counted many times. CDR3 in amino acids: CSVDGTSGRASNEQFF. As DNA, the CDR3 is TGCAGCGTTGACGGGACTAGCGGGAGGGCGTCAAATGAGCAGTTCTTC. The chain has TRBV29-1 and TRBJ2-1; 16 bases agree with TRBD2. Germline V gene data show CDR1 as SQVTM and CDR2 as ANQGSEA. The V and J ends lost 3 bases and 7 bases, in that order; junction bases with no gene match: 6. This CDR3 spans 16 amino acids.

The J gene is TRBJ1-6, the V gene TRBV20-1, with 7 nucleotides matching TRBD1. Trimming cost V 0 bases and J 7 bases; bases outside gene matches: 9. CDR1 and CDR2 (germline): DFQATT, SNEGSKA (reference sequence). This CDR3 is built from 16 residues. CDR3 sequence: CSARDGAGGTNSPLHF. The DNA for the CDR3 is TGCAGTGCTAGAGATGGGGCAGGGGGTACGAATTCACCCCTCCACTTT.

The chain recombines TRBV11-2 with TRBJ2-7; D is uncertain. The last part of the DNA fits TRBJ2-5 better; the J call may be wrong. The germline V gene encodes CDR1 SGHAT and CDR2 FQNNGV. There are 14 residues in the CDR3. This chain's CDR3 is CASSLDQLLGTQYF. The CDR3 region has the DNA TGTGCCAGCAGCTTAGATCAACTGTTGGGGACCCAGTACTTC.

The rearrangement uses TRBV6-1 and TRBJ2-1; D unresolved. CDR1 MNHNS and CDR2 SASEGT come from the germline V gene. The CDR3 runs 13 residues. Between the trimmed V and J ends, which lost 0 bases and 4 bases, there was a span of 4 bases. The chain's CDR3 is CASSEAPYNEQFF. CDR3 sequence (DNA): TGTGCCAGCAGTGAAGCTCCGTACAATGAGCAGTTCTTC.

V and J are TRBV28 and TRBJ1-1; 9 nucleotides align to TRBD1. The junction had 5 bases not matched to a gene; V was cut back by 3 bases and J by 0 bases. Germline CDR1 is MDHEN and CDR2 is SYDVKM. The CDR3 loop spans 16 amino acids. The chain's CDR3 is CASSLGQGAMNTEAFF. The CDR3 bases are TGTGCCAGCAGTTTGGGACAGGGCGCTATGAACACTGAAGCTTTCTTT.

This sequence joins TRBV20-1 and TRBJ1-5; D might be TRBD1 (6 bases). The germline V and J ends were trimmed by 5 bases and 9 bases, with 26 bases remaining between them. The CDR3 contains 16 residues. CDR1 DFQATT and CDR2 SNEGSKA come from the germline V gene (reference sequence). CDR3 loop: CSALQIEQGPLGPQHF. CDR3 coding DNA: TGCAGTGCTTTACAGATAGAACAGGGACCCCTAGGGCCCCAGCATTTT.

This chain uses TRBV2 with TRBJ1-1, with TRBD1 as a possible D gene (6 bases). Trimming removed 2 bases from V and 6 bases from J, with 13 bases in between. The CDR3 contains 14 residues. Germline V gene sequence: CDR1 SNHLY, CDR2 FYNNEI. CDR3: CASSEMGGASEAFF. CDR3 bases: TGTGCCAGCAGTGAAATGGGGGGCGCCTCTGAAGCTTTCTTT.

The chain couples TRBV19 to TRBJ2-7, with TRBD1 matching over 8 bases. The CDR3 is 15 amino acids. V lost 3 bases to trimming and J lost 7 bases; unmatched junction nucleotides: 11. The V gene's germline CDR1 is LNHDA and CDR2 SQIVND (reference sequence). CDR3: CASSIGRQGSNEQYF. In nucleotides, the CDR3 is TGTGCCAGTAGTATTGGCAGACAGGGGAGCAATGAGCAGTACTTC.